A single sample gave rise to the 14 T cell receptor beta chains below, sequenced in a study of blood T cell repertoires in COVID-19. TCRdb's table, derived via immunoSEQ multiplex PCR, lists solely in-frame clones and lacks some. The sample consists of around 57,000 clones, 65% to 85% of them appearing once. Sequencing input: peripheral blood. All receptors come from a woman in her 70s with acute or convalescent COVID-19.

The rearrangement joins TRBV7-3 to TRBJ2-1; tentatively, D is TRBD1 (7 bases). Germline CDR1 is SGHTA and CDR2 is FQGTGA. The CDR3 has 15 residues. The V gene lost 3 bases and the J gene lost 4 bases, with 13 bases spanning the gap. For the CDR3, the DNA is TGTGCCAGCAGCTTGGGTGCGGGACAGTACAATGAGCAGTTCTTC. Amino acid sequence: CASSLGAGQYNEQFF. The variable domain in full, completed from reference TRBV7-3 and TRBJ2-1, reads GAGVSQTPSNKVTEKGKYVELRCDPISGHTALYWYRQSLGQGPEFLIYFQGTGAADDSGLPNDRFFAVRPEGSVSTLKIQRTERGDSAVYLCASSLGAGQYNEQFFGPGTRLTVL.

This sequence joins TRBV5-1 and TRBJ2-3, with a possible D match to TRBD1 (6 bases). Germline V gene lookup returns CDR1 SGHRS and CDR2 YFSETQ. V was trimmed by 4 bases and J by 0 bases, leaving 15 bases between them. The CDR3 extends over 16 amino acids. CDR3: CASSPGHPISTDTQYF. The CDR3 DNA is TGCGCCAGCAGCCCGGGACACCCTATAAGCACAGATACGCAGTATTTT.

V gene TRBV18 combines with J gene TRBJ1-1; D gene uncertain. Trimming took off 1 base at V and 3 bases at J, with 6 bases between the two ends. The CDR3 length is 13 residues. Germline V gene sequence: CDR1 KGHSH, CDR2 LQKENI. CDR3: CASSPRRDTEAFF. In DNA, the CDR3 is TGTGCCAGCTCACCACGCCGGGACACTGAAGCTTTCTTT.

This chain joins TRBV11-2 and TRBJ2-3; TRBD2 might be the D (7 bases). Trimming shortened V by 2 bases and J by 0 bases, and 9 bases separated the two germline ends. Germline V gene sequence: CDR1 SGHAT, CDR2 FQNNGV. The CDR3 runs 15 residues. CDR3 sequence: CASSLRGASTDTQYF. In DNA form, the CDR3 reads TGTGCCAGCAGCTTACGGGGGGCAAGCACAGATACGCAGTATTTT.

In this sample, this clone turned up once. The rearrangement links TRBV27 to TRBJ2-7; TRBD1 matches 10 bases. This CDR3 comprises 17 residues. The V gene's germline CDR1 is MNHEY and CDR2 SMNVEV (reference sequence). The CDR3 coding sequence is TGTGAAGACCAACAAGTAACCCCGGGACAGGGGAAGTACGAGCAGTACTTC. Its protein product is CEDQQVTPGQGKYEQYF.

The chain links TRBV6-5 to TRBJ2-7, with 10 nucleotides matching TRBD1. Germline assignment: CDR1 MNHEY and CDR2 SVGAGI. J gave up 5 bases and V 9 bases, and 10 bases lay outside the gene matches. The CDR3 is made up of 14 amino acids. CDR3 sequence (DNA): TGTGCCAGTATGAAGGGACAGGGGAACCACGAGCAGTACTTC. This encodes CASMKGQGNHEQYF.

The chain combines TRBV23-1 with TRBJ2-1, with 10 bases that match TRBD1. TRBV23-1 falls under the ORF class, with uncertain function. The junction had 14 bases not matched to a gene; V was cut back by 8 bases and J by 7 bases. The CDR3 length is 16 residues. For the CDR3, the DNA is TGCGCCAGCCGTTATCTGGACAGGGGGTTCGGAAATGAGCAGTTCTTC. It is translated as CASRYLDRGFGNEQFF.

CDR3 sequence reads: CASRTSGSYEQYF. The CDR3 DNA follows: TGTGCCAGCAGGACTAGCGGGAGCTACGAGCAGTACTTC. The J gene is TRBJ2-7, the V gene TRBV12-3 or TRBV12-4; 12 bases align to TRBD2. Trimming took 6 bases from V and 3 from J; bases not matched to a gene: 0. There are 13 residues in the CDR3.

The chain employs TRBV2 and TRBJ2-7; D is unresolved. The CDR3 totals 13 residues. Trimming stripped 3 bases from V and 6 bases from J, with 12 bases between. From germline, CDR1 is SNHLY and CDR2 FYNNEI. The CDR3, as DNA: TGTGCCAGCAGTGATGGCGGATCGCTCGAGCAGTACTTC. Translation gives CASSDGGSLEQYF.

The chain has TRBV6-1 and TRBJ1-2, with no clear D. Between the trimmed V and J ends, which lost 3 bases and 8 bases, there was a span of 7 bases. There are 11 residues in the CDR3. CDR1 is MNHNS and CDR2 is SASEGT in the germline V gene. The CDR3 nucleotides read TGTGCCAGCAGTGAGGGCTTGGGCTACACCTTC. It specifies CASSEGLGYTF.

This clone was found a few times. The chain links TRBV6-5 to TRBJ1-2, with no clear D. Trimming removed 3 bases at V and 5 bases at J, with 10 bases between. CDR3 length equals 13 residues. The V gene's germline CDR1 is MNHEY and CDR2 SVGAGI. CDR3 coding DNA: TGTGCCAGCAGTTATAGCCCTCAATATGGCTACACCTTC. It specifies CASSYSPQYGYTF.

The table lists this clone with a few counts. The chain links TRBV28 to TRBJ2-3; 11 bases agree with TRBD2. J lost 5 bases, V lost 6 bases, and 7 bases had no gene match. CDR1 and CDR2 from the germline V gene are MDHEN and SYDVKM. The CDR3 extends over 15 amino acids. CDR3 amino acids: CASSHSGGVIDTQYF. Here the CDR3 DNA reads TGTGCCAGCAGCCATAGCGGGGGGGTAATAGATACGCAGTATTTT.

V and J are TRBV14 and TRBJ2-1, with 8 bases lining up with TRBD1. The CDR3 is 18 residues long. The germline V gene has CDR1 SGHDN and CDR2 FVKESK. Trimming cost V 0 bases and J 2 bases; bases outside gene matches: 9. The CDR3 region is CASSQDGTGDRTYNEQFF. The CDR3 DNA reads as TGTGCCAGCAGCCAAGATGGTACGGGGGACAGGACCTACAATGAGCAGTTCTTC. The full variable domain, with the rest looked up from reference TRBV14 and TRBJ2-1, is EAGVTQFPSHSVIEKGQTVTLRCDPISGHDNLYWYRRVMGKEIKFLLHFVKESKQDESGMPNNRFLAERTGGTYSTLKVQPAELEDSGVYFCASSQDGTGDRTYNEQFFGPGTRLTVL.

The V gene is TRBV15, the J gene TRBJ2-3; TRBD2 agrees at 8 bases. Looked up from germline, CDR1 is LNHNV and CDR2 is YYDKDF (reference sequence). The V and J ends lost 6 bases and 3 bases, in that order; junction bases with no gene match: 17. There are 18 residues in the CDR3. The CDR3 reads CATSSGRGALASTDTQYF. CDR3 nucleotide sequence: TGTGCCACCAGTAGCGGGCGGGGGGCTCTAGCAAGTACAGATACGCAGTATTTT.